The present TCR beta chain was sequenced within a study of cytomegalovirus exposure and HLA in healthy donors. V shed 5 bases and J shed 8 bases, with 16 bases lying between them. The CDR3 sequence is 13 residues long. The V gene's germline CDR1 is SGDLS and CDR2 YYNGEE. Broader study findings: A highly shared variant cluster was judged a likely technical artifact.

The primer mix had 60 Vbeta and 13 Jbeta primers. TCRdb keeps only in-frame clones here, not all; method: immunoSEQ multiplex PCR. The table includes around 200,000 clones, 80% to 90% detected once. Concerning this clone itself: The target antigen is unknown.

The sequenced sample consisted of PBMCs. The chain combines TRBV9 with TRBJ1-2; D may be TRBD1 (6 bases). The origin of this receptor is a girl under 10 years old in good health and CMV-seropositive. The CDR3 loop reads CASSSTGHVGYTF. The CDR3 bases are TGTGCCAGCAGTTCTACAGGGCACGTCGGCTACACCTTC.